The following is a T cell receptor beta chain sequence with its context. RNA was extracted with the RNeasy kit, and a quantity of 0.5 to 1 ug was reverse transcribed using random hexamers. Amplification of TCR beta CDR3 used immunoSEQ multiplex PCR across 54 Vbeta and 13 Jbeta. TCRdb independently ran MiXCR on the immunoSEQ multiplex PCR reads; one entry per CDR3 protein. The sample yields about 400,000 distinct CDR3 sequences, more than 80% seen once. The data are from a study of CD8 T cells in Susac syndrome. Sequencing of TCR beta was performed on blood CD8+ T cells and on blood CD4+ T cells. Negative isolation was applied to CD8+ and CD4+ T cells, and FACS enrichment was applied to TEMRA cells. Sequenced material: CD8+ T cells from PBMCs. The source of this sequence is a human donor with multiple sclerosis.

The CDR3 DNA follows: TGTGCCAGCAGGTTCGGGACGGGGAACACTGAAGCTTTCTTT. Its translation is CASRFGTGNTEAFF. This chain connects TRBV27 to TRBJ1-1; D possibly corresponds to TRBD1 (5 bases). CDR3 size: 14 residues. Germline V gives CDR1 MNHEY, CDR2 SMNVEV (reference sequence). V gave up 6 bases and J gave up 1 base, with 12 bases separating them.